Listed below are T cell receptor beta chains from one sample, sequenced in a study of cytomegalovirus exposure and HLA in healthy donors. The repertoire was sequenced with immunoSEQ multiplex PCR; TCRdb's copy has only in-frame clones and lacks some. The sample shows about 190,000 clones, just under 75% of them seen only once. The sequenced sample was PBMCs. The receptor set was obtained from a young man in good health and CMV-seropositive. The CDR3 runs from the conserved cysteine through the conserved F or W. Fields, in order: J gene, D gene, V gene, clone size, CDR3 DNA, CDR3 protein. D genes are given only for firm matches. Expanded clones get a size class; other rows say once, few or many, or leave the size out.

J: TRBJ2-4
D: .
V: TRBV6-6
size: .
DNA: TGTGCCAGCAGTCAAACTTACCCCCGGGGCAAAAACATTCAGTACTTC
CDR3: CASSQTYPRGKNIQYF

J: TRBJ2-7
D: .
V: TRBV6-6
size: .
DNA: TGTGCCAGCAGTTATCAGGGGGGCTCCTACGAGCAGTACTTC
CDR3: CASSYQGGSYEQYF

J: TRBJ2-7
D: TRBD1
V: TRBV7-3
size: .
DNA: TGTGCCAGCAGCTTAAGGGGACAGGGGGCCCACGAGCAGTACTTC
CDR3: CASSLRGQGAHEQYF

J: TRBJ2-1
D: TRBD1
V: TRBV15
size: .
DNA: TGTGCCACCAGCAGAGATCGCCGGGACAGGGGGCATGGTGAGCAGTTCTTC
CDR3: CATSRDRRDRGHGEQFF

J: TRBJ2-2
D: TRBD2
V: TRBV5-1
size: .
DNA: TGCGCCAGCAGCCTGACTAGCGGGGTCACCGGGGAGCTGTTTTTT
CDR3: CASSLTSGVTGELFF

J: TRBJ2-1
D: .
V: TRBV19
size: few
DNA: TGTGCCAGTAGTAGGGAGTACAATGAGCAGTTCTTC
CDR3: CASSREYNEQFF

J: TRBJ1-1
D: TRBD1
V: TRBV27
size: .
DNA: TGTGCCAGCAGTTGGACAGGACGCGGCACTGAAGCTTTCTTT
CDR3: CASSWTGRGTEAFF

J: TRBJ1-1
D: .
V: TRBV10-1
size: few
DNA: TGCGCCAGCAGTTCCCCCGTCGGAGAGAACACTGAAGCTTTCTTT
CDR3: CASSSPVGENTEAFF

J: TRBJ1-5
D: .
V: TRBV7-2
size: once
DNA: TGTGCCAGCAGCTTATTCGCTACAGATCAGCCCCAGCATTTT
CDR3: CASSLFATDQPQHF

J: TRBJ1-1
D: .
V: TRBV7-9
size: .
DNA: TGTGCCAGCAGCCCCGAACAGGCACGCATGAACACTGAAGCTTTCTTT
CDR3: CASSPEQARMNTEAFF

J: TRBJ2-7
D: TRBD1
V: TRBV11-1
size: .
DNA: TGTGCCAGCAGCTTGGACAGGGCCCTCGCCTACGAGCAGTACTTC
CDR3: CASSLDRALAYEQYF

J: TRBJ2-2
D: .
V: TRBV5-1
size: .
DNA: TGCGCCAGCAGCTCTTGGGGTCGAGGGTCCGGGGAGCTGTTTTTT
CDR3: CASSSWGRGSGELFF

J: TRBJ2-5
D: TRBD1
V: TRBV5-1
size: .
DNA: TGCGCCAGCAGCTTGGACCCGGGACAGGGATTAGAGACCCAGTACTTC
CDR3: CASSLDPGQGLETQYF

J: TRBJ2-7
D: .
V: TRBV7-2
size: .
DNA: TGTGCCAGCAGCTCTCTAGCGAGATACGAGCAGTACTTC
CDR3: CASSSLARYEQYF

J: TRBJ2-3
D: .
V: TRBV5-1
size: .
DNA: TGCGCCAGCAGCTTCTTTCCAGACACAGATACGCAGTATTTT
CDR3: CASSFFPDTDTQYF

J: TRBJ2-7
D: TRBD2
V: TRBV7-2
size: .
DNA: TGTGCCAGCAGCCCGGGACTAGCGCAGAGCTCCTACGAGCAGTACTTC
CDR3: CASSPGLAQSSYEQYF

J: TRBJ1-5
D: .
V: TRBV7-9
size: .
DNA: TGTGCCAGCAGCTTATGGACAGCTGGGGACCAGCCCCAGCATTTT
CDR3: CASSLWTAGDQPQHF

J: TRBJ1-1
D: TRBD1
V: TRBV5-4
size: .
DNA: TGTGCCAGCAGCTTGGACAGGGGACCTAACACTGAAGCTTTCTTT
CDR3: CASSLDRGPNTEAFF

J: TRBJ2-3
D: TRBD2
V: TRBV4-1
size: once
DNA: TGCGCCAGCAGCCAAACTGGACTAGCGGGAGGGCGGACAGATACGCAGTATTTT
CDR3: CASSQTGLAGGRTDTQYF

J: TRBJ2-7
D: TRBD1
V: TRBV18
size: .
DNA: TGTGCCAGCTCACCACCGGGACAGCGCGACGAGCAGTACTTC
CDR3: CASSPPGQRDEQYF

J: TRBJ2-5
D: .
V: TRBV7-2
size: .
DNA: TGTGCCAGCAGCTATAAACAAGAGACCCAGTACTTC
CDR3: CASSYKQETQYF

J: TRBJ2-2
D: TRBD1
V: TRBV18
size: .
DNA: TGTGCCAGCTCACCACCGATGGGGACAGGTCGCACCGGGGAGCTGTTTTTT
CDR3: CASSPPMGTGRTGELFF

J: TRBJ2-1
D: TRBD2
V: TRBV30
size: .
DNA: TGTGCCTGGAGTAGTCTTGCGGGAGCAGATGAGCAGTTCTTC
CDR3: CAWSSLAGADEQFF

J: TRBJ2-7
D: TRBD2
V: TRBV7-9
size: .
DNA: TGTGCCAGCAGCTCCCGGACTAGCGGGAGGAGGGGCTACGAGCAGTACTTC
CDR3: CASSSRTSGRRGYEQYF

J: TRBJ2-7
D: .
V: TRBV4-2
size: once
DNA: TGTGCCAGCAGCCACACGTTGAGAGGCTCCTACGAGCAGTACTTC
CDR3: CASSHTLRGSYEQYF

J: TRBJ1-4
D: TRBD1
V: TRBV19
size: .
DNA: TGTGCCAGTACCTACGGACAGGGAAGTACTAATGAAAAACTGTTTTTT
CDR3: CASTYGQGSTNEKLFF

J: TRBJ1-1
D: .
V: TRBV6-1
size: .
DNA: TGTGCCAGCAGTGAAGCTAAACAGGTCACTGAAGCTTTCTTT
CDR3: CASSEAKQVTEAFF

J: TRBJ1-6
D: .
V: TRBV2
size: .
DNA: TGTGCCAGCAGCGCCGGGGTGAGCTCCTATAATTCACCCCTCCACTTT
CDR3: CASSAGVSSYNSPLHF

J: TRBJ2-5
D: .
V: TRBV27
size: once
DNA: TGTGCCAGCAGTTTAACCGGCAGGGTGGGGGAGACCCAGTACTTC
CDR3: CASSLTGRVGETQYF

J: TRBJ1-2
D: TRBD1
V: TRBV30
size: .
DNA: TGTGCCTGGATCCCGACCGGGACAGGGTATGATGGCTACACCTTC
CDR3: CAWIPTGTGYDGYTF

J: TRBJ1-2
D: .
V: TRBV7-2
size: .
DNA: TGTGCCAGCAGCTTAGCGGACACGGTGGGCGGCTACACCTTC
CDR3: CASSLADTVGGYTF

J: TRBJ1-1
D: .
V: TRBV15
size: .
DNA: TGTGCCACCAGCAGAGAGGTGGGGCAGGCTGAAGCTTTCTTT
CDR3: CATSREVGQAEAFF

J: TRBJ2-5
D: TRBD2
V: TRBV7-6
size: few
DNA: TGTGCCAGCAGACTAACTAGCGGGCAAGAGACCCAGTACTTC
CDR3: CASRLTSGQETQYF

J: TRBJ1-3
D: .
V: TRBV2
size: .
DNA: TGTGCCACGGAAATGGGCCGTTACTCTGGAAACACCATATATTTT
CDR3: CATEMGRYSGNTIYF

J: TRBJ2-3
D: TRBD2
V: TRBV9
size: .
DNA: TGTGCCAGCAGCGTATCCACTAGCGGGGGGATCCGCACAGATACGCAGTATTTT
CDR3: CASSVSTSGGIRTDTQYF

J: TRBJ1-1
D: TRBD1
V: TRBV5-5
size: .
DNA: TGTGCCAGCAGCTTGGAGGGGACAGGGGGTTATAACACTGAAGCTTTCTTT
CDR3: CASSLEGTGGYNTEAFF

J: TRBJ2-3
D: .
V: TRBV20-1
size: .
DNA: TGCAGTGCTCGCAGGACAGATACGCAGTATTTT
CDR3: CSARRTDTQYF

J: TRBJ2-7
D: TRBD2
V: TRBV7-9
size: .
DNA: TGTGCCAGCAGCTGGCTAGCGGGAGAGGGAAACGAGCAGTACTTC
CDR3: CASSWLAGEGNEQYF

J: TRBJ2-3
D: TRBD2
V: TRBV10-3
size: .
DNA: TGTGCCTATTGGGCGGGGGGGAGCACAGATACGCAGTATTTT
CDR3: CAYWAGGSTDTQYF

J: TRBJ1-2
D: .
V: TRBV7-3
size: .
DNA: TGTGCCAGCAGCTTAACCCCGCAGGGTATCTATGGCTACACCTTC
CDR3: CASSLTPQGIYGYTF

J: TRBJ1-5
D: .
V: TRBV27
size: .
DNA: TGTGCCAGCAGTTACGAGAGCAATCAGCCCCAGCATTTT
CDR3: CASSYESNQPQHF

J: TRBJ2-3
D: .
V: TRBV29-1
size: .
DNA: TGCAGCTTCCGGGGGGCGTCAGATACGCAGTATTTT
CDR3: CSFRGASDTQYF

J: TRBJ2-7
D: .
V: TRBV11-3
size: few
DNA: TGTGCCAGCAGCTTAGTTCCCACGGGCGAGCAGTACTTC
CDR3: CASSLVPTGEQYF

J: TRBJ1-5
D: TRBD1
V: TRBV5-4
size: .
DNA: TGTGCCAGCAGCGCGGGGACAGGGGGAAATCAGCCCCAGCATTTT
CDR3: CASSAGTGGNQPQHF

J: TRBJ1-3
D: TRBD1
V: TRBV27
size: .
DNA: TGTGCCAGCAGGTCCGCAGGGGGCGCGGGGGGAAACACCATATATTTT
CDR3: CASRSAGGAGGNTIYF

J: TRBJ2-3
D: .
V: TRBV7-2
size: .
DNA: TGTGCCAGCAGCTCCGACAGCTCCACAGATACGCAGTATTTT
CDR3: CASSSDSSTDTQYF

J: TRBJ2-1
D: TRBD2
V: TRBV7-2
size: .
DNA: TGTGCCAGCAGCTTAGAGGCTAGCGGGATCGATGAGCAGTTCTTC
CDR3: CASSLEASGIDEQFF

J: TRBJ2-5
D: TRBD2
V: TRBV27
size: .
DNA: TGTGCCAGCAGTTTAGGGACTAGCGGGAGTAGGGAGACCCAGTACTTC
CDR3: CASSLGTSGSRETQYF

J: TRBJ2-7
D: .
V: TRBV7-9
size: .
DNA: TGTGCCAGCAGCTTAGACACCAGGAGACCGGAGGGTTACGAGCAGTACTTC
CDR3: CASSLDTRRPEGYEQYF

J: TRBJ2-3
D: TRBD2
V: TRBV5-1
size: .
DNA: TGCGCCAGCAGCTTGCCAGCGGGGAGCACAGATACGCAGTATTTT
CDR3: CASSLPAGSTDTQYF

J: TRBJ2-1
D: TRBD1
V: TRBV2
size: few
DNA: TGTGCCAGCGGGGACAGGATATTAAATGAGCAGTTCTTC
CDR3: CASGDRILNEQFF

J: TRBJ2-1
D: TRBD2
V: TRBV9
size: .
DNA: TGTGCCAGCAGCGTAGCGACTAGCGGGTACTATGAGCAGTTCTTC
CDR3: CASSVATSGYYEQFF

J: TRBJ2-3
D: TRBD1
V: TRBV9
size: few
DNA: TGTGCCAGCAGCGTAGCAGGGACAGGGAGGACCGCAGATACGCAGTATTTT
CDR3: CASSVAGTGRTADTQYF

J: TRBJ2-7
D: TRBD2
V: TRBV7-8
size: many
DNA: TGTGCCAGCAGCTCCCTCGGCGGGGGGGCTTACGAGCAGTACTTC
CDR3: CASSSLGGGAYEQYF